This T cell receptor (beta chain) was sequenced in a study of Ad26.COV2.S vaccination and SARS-CoV-2 variants. Study-wide findings and caveats: Non-spike TCR breadth was similar in vaccine and placebo recipients. A substantial breadth of spike-specific CD8+ and CD4+ T cell responses after vaccination has been reported. Vaccinees displayed broader spike-specific TCR repertoires than placebo recipients.

CDR1 is LNHDA, CDR2 SQIVND, per germline (reference sequence). CDR3 length equals 15 residues. The V and J ends lost 6 bases and 2 bases, in that order; junction bases with no gene match: 4. Sequenced by immunoSEQ multiplex PCR; TCRdb stores in-frame clones only, minus some. The repertoire consists of roughly 380,000 clones, with approximately 90% occurring once and the leading ten covering under 4%. Note on this clone: What it binds is not known.

The material was peripheral blood, obtained after recovery from COVID-19. The rearrangement links TRBV19 to TRBJ2-6; 7 nucleotides line up with TRBD1. The receptor comes from a human donor who had recovered from COVID-19. The CDR3 reads CASSDRVAGANVLTF. Written as DNA, the CDR3 is TGTGCCAGTAGCGACAGGGTAGCTGGGGCCAACGTCCTGACTTTC.